The rows below give T cell receptor beta chains drawn from one sample of a study of cytomegalovirus exposure and HLA in healthy donors. The method was immunoSEQ multiplex PCR; TCRdb's version includes in-frame clones alone and lacks a portion of them. The sample holds approximately 140,000 clones; about 80% are singletons and the top ten take approximately 13%. The specimen was PBMCs. Receptor source: a man aged 40-55 years in good health and CMV-seropositive. Each CDR3 is given without its conserved first and last residue.

v_call	j_call	cdr3_aa
TRBV5-1	TRBJ2-3	ASSFGQGSTDTQY
TRBV15	TRBJ2-7	ATSRDSSYEQY
TRBV5-1	TRBJ2-5	ASSLQGETQY
TRBV5-1	TRBJ1-5	ASSSSGGGDQPQH
TRBV7-6	TRBJ2-7	ASSPEAGPKY
TRBV5-8	TRBJ2-1	ASSLGFGDSEQF
TRBV7-8	TRBJ2-7	ASSPLAGVGYEQY
TRBV5-4	TRBJ1-2	ASSLPGQGKFGYT
TRBV28	TRBJ2-1	ASSFLFSVF
TRBV28	TRBJ2-2	ASRTGVTGELF
TRBV7-2	TRBJ2-5	ASSLEGREETQY